These T cell receptor beta chains were read from a single sample in a study of blood T cell repertoires in COVID-19. This table comes from immunoSEQ multiplex PCR, and its TCRdb copy is limited to in-frame clones, with some not included. The profile shows some 150,000 clones, about 87% of them singletons. Sequencing used peripheral blood. Receptor source: a human donor in a cohort sampled during active COVID-19. The CDR3 runs from the conserved cysteine through the conserved F or W. A D gene is named only where the DNA matches it firmly. Clone size is not always given. Where it is, it says once, few, many or a class for expanded clones.

cdr3_nt cdr3_aa d_call clone_size j_call v_call
TGTGCCAGCTCACCCCGGGGAGGGGCGGCTAATGAAAAACTGTTTTTT CASSPRGGAANEKLFF NA NA TRBJ1-4 TRBV18
TGTGCCAGCTCACCACCCCCTAGCGCTAGCACAGATACGCAGTATTTT CASSPPPSASTDTQYF NA NA TRBJ2-3 TRBV18
TGTGCCACCAGTGATTCTTCAGGGGGCATGGACATTCAGTACTTC CATSDSSGGMDIQYF TRBD1 NA TRBJ2-4 TRBV24-1
TGCGCCAGCAGCTTGGCGGGAGCAGTCTACAATGAGCAGTTCTTC CASSLAGAVYNEQFF NA NA TRBJ2-1 TRBV5-1
TGTGCCAGTAGTGCCGGAGCGGGGTTTGGCTACACCTTC CASSAGAGFGYTF NA once TRBJ1-2 TRBV19
TGTGCCAGCAGCCGGACAGGGGGGGGATACACCTTC CASSRTGGGYTF TRBD1 NA TRBJ1-2 TRBV25-1
TGTGCCAGCAGCCCCAACACAGATACGCAGTATTTT CASSPNTDTQYF NA NA TRBJ2-3 TRBV7-8
TGTGCCAGCAGCGTGGGACTAGCCTTAGGTAGGGAGCAGTTCTTC CASSVGLALGREQFF TRBD2 NA TRBJ2-1 TRBV7-3
TGTGCCTGGAGCGCCGCGGGGGGGTTCTCTGGAAACACCATATATTTT CAWSAAGGFSGNTIYF NA NA TRBJ1-3 TRBV30
TGTGCCAGCAGCCTAGAATCAGGACAGGTCCTAGGAGGGAGCAATCAGCCCCAGCATTTT CASSLESGQVLGGSNQPQHF TRBD1 few TRBJ1-5 TRBV11-2
TGTGCCAGCAGTTACAGAGGGGCTAGCGGGAGACTACAAGAGACCCAGTACTTC CASSYRGASGRLQETQYF TRBD2 NA TRBJ2-5 TRBV7-2
TGCAGCGTTGGTACAGGGTCCGGCTACACCTTC CSVGTGSGYTF NA NA TRBJ1-2 TRBV29-1
TGTGCCAGCAGTTTAGGTGGCGGCTACACCTTC CASSLGGGYTF NA NA TRBJ1-2 TRBV12-3/TRBV12-4
TGTGCCAGCAGTTACCGAAGACAGGGGGCAAATGAGCAGTTCTTC CASSYRRQGANEQFF TRBD1 once TRBJ2-1 TRBV6-5
TGCAGCTCACTCGGTAGCGGGGGGCGGGGTGAGCAGTTCTTC CSSLGSGGRGEQFF TRBD2 NA TRBJ2-1 TRBV29-1
TGTGCCACACTGGACAGGGAGTACACTGAAGCTTTCTTT CATLDREYTEAFF TRBD1 NA TRBJ1-1 TRBV10-3
TGTGCCAGCAGCTTGAGGCGCGGGATTGGTTTCAATGAGCAGTTCTTC CASSLRRGIGFNEQFF NA NA TRBJ2-1 TRBV5-4
TGTGCCAGCAGCTTAGCTTCCGGGTCCTATGGCTACACCTTC CASSLASGSYGYTF NA NA TRBJ1-2 TRBV7-2
TGTGCCAGCAGTTATGCGTCCGCTAACTATGGCTACACCTTC CASSYASANYGYTF NA NA TRBJ1-2 TRBV27
TGTGCCAGCAGCTTAGTGGGCGGGGGGGGTCAGCCCCAGCATTTT CASSLVGGGGQPQHF NA once TRBJ1-5 TRBV7-2
TGCGCCAGCAGCATACAGGGTATAACTAATGAAAAACTGTTTTTT CASSIQGITNEKLFF NA NA TRBJ1-4 TRBV5-1
TGTGCCAGCAGTGTCGACAGGAACACTGAAGCTTTCTTT CASSVDRNTEAFF NA NA TRBJ1-1 TRBV12-3/TRBV12-4
TGTGCCAGCAGCTCTAGGCCGGGACAGCCGACATTAACGGCCGTGGAGACCCAGTACTTC CASSSRPGQPTLTAVETQYF TRBD1 NA TRBJ2-5 TRBV7-6
TGTGCCAGCAGCCAAGATCACCCTGGCGGGGGTGCGAACACTGAAGCTTTCTTT CASSQDHPGGGANTEAFF NA NA TRBJ1-1 TRBV3-1/TRBV3-2
TGTGCCAGCAGCTTACTACTAGCGGGGACGGAGACCCAGTACTTC CASSLLLAGTETQYF TRBD2 NA TRBJ2-5 TRBV7-8
TGTGCCACCAGTAGTGGCAACAGGGGAGGCGGAAACACCATATATTTT CATSSGNRGGGNTIYF TRBD1 NA TRBJ1-3 TRBV19
TGTGCCACCAGTGATTTGAGGGGACATGAAGCTTTCTTT CATSDLRGHEAFF NA NA TRBJ1-1 TRBV24-1
TGTGCCAGCAGCCCTAGCGGAACCTCCCAAGAGACCCAGTACTTC CASSPSGTSQETQYF TRBD2 NA TRBJ2-5 TRBV7-8
TGTGCCAGCAGCGTAGGGCTCACCAATGAGCAGTTCTTC CASSVGLTNEQFF NA NA TRBJ2-1 TRBV9
TGTGCCAGCAGTTTTAGGGGTAGCCTTGAAGCTTTCTTT CASSFRGSLEAFF NA NA TRBJ1-1 TRBV27
TGTGCCAGCAGCTTAAGTGAGACAGGGCCCCGAGGCGGGGAGCTGTTTTTT CASSLSETGPRGGELFF TRBD1 NA TRBJ2-2 TRBV7-7
TGTGCCATCAGGGGGGGACAGGGGCTCCAAGAGACCCAGTACTTC CAIRGGQGLQETQYF TRBD1 NA TRBJ2-5 TRBV10-3
TGTGCCAGCAGCTTAGCTGGTCAGGGCTCCTACGAGCAGTACTTC CASSLAGQGSYEQYF NA NA TRBJ2-7 TRBV11-3
TGTGCCAGCAGCACCCCACAGGGGGGGCATGGCTACACCTTC CASSTPQGGHGYTF TRBD1 NA TRBJ1-2 TRBV5-4
TGTGCCAGCCATCAGGGGCCCTCTCCAGACGCTGAAGCTTTCTTT CASHQGPSPDAEAFF NA NA TRBJ1-1 TRBV6-5
TGTGCCAGCAGCCAAGATATGGGGGCCGAAGAGACCCAGTACTTC CASSQDMGAEETQYF NA NA TRBJ2-5 TRBV3-1/TRBV3-2
TGCGCCAGCAGCCCCCGACCACTACCTAACACTGAAGCTTTCTTT CASSPRPLPNTEAFF NA NA TRBJ1-1 TRBV5-1